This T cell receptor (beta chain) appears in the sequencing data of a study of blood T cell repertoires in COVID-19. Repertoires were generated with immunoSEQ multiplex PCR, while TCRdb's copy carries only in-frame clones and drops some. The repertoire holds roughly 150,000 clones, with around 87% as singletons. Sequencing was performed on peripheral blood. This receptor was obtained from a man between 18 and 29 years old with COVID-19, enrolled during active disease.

Here the CDR3 reads CASSFALQETQYF. For the CDR3, the DNA is TGTGCCAGCAGCTTTGCACTACAAGAGACCCAGTACTTC. The rearrangement uses TRBV5-6 and TRBJ2-5, with D uncertain. Trimming removed 2 bases at V and 2 bases at J, with 7 bases between. Germline V gene lookup returns CDR1 SGHDT and CDR2 YYEEEE. This CDR3 contains 13 residues.